The subject of this entry is one T cell receptor beta chain. Its matching antigen is unknown. This specimen comes from a study of T cell repertoires in cytomegalovirus infection. Whole-study context: Indications came from public TCR beta signatures; they pointed to CMV infection and to a matching HLA type.

Findings and caveats of the study: HLA-C-restricted CMV clonotypes gave the most frequent clonotype in two of eight donors.

The CDR3 sequence is 13 residues long. The germline V gene has CDR1 DFQATT and CDR2 SNEGSKA (reference sequence). The V and J ends lost 5 bases and 6 bases respectively, with 16 bases between them. TCRdb reprocessed the reads via MiXCR and lists one record per CDR3 protein. The sample has around 230,000 distinct CDR3 sequences; about 40% are singletons. The sample here was CD8+ T cells from cultured PBMCs, taken from culture after CMV antigen stimulation. The chain combines TRBV20-1 with TRBJ1-2; TRBD1 might be the D (5 bases). This TCR was recovered from a human donor in good health (CMV status not recorded). Some clones in this sample may be carry-over from other donors' samples. The DNA for the CDR3 is TGCAGTGCTCCCTACCGGGACGAAGATGGCTACACCTTC. Its protein product is CSAPYRDEDGYTF.